This section outlines one T cell receptor (beta chain) sequence together with its context. It lacks a known antigen. Base qualities are missing; no much larger clone stands one base away. The record originates from a study of T cell changes during pregnancy in multiple sclerosis (dated by TCRdb to the late 2010s). Background for the entire study: The study looked at changes in the T cell repertoire across pregnancy in women with multiple sclerosis.

The method behind the library was the immunoSEQ multiplex PCR assay. Sourced from immuneACCESS, this table was stored by TCRdb with only in-frame sequences that have V and J called. A share of the clones is absent; for the studies checked, an unresolved V gene accounts for under half, and the remainder has no known explanation. This sample has 50,000 or so clones in its table, and almost 95% of those were observed once. Clones ranked in the top ten supply about 0.75% of the sample. From cysteine to phenylalanine, the CDR3 is 15 amino acids long. Only CDR3 DNA is held: 45 bases, read in frame from base 1. In the germline V gene (reference sequence), CDR1 corresponds to SEHNR and CDR2 to FQNEAQ. Trimming takes 5 bases off V and 0 bases off J; junction bases not matched to a gene: 6.

This TCR came from a female donor with multiple sclerosis, enrolled in a pregnancy study. Here the chain combines TRBV7-9 and TRBJ1-1, and TRBD1 matches 7 of the central bases. The sequenced sample was CD4+ T cells from peripheral blood mononuclear cells, obtained in the third trimester of pregnancy. The CDR3 corresponds to CASSPPGQLNTEAFF. The nucleotide sequence is TGTGCCAGCAGCCCCCCGGGACAGTTGAACACTGAAGCTTTCTTT. Outside the CDR3, residues come from the reference TRBV7-9 and TRBJ1-1 proteins, so the full variable domain is: DTGVSQNPRHKITKRGQNVTFRCDPISEHNRLYWYRQTLGQGPEFLTYFQNEAQLEKSRLLSDRFSAERPKGSFSTLEIQRTEQGDSAMYLCASSPPGQLNTEAFFGQGTRLTVV.